This T cell receptor beta chain was profiled in a study of blood T cell repertoires in COVID-19 (dated by TCRdb to 2020 to 2022). Notes on the research overall: The collaborator samples originated in the United States, Italy and Spain and spanned the acute and convalescent phases of COVID-19. The material from the prospective study consisted of cDNA or gDNA derived from T cells, B-cell-depleted T cells, or PBMCs. Subjects who had been exposed to COVID-19, were actively infected with it, or had recovered from it provided the deeply sampled blood TCRbeta repertoires that made up the dataset. The repertoires were released in a freely available public database intended as a resource for research on the immune response to SARS-CoV-2. Samples were obtained from the ongoing ImmuneRACE study (first 160 participants) and from about 1,300 subjects provided by 6 global collaborators. The sample metadata nearly always contained a de-identified subject ID, COVID-19 status, age in years and sex. Where available, HLA class I and class II types were taken from metadata supplied by the sample provider and were not determined by assay-based typing.

Counted from cysteine to phenylalanine, this CDR3 has 14 amino acids. The read is trimmed to its CDR3 DNA, 42 bases read in frame from base 1. The trim is 5 bases for V and 3 bases for J, with a gap of 15 bases between the germline ends. CDR1 SGHDT and CDR2 YYEEEE were looked up in the germline V gene. Study-wide conclusions, independent of this receptor: The amount of clinical and demographic metadata varied by source and participant and was provided uncurated.

Whole blood was collected in K2EDTA tubes by collaborating institutions according to the institutions' own protocols. Collaborator samples were shipped for TCRbeta analysis as frozen whole blood, isolated PBMCs, or DNA extracted from either sample type. Comments on this clone: Its antigen is still unknown. No per-base quality is available; no much larger clone lies one base away.

TCRbeta CDR3 regions were amplified from genomic DNA by means of the immunoSEQ Assay, a bias-controlled multiplex PCR. The study's own analysis went as follows. The number of nucleated cells in each sample was estimated by amplification of reference gene primers within the assay. To quantify the absolute abundance of each unique TCRbeta CDR3 rearrangement, sequence reads were collapsed and filtered. For each sample, productive Simpson clonality was calculated as the square root of Simpson's diversity index over productive rearrangements. TCRdb provides this immuneACCESS table in a form limited to in-frame rearrangements. Some clones are lacking; in checked studies, under half of them reflect an unresolved V gene, and why the rest are absent is not known. That table furnishes V, J and clone size, whereas the DNA furnished D and trimming. The sample table records about 100,000 clones; almost 90% of these occur just once. The leading ten clones occupy around 5% of the sample.

The rearranged segments are TRBV5-6 and TRBJ2-7, with TRBD1 tentatively as D gene (6 bases match). The clonotype was recovered from a human donor in a cohort sampled during active COVID-19. Sequencing used peripheral blood. The CDR3 reads CASSIPGQIYEQYF. The nucleotides are TGTGCCAGCAGTATACCGGGACAAATCTACGAGCAGTACTTC.